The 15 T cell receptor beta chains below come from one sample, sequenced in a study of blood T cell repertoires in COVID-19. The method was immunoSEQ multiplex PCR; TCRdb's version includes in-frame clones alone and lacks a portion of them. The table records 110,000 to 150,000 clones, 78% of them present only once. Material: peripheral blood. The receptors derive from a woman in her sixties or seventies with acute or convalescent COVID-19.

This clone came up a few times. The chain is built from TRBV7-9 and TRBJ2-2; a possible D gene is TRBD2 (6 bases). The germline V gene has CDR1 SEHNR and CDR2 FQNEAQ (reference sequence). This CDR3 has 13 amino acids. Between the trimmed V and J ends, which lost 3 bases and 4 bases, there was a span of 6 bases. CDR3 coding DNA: TGTGCCAGCAGCTTCGGGAGCACCGGGGAGCTGTTTTTT. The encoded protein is CASSFGSTGELFF.

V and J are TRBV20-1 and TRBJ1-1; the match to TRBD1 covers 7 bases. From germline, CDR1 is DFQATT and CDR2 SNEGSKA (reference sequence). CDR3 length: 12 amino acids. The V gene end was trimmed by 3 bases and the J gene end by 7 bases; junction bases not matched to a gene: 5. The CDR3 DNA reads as TGCAGTGCTAGTCGACAGGGAATTGAAGCTTTCTTT. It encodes CSASRQGIEAFF.

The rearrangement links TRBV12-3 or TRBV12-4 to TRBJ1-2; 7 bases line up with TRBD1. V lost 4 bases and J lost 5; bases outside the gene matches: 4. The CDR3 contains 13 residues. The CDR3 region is CASSWDRDYGYTF. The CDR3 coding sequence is TGTGCCAGCAGTTGGGACAGAGATTATGGCTACACCTTC.

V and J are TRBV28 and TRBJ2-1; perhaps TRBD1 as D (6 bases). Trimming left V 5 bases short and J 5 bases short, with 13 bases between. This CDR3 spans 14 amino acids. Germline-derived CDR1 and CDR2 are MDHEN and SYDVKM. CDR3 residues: CASSPGTLDNEQFF. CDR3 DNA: TGTGCCAGCAGTCCAGGGACATTAGACAATGAGCAGTTCTTC.

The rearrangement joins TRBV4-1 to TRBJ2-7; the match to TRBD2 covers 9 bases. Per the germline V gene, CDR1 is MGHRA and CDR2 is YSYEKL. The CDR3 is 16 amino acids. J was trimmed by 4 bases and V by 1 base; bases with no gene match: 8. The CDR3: CASSQASAGGPYEQYF. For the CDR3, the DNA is TGCGCCAGCAGCCAAGCCTCAGCGGGAGGCCCTTACGAGCAGTACTTC.

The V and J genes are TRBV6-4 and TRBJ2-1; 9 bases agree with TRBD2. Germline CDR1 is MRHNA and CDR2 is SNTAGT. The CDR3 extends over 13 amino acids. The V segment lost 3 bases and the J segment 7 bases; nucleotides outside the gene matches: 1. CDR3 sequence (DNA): TGTGCCAGCAGTGAGCGGGAGGGTAATGAGCAGTTCTTC. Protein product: CASSEREGNEQFF.

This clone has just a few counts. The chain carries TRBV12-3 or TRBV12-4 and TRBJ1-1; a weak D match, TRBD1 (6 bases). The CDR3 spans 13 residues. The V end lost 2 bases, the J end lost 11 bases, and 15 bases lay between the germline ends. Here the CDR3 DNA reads TGTGCCAGCAGTTTAACACAGGGCCACGGGGCTTTCTTT. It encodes CASSLTQGHGAFF.

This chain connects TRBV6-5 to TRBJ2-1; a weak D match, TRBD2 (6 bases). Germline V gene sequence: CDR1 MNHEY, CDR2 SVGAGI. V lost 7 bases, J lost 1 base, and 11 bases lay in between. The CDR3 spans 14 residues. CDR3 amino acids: CASTRDFSYNEQFF. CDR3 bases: TGTGCCAGCACCCGGGACTTTTCCTACAATGAGCAGTTCTTC.

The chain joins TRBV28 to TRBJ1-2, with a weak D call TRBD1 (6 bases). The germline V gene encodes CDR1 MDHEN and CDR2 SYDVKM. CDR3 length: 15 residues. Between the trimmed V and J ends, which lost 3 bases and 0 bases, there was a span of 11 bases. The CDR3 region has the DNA TGTGCCAGCAGTTTGGAGGACAGAACTAACTATGGCTACACCTTC. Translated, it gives CASSLEDRTNYGYTF.

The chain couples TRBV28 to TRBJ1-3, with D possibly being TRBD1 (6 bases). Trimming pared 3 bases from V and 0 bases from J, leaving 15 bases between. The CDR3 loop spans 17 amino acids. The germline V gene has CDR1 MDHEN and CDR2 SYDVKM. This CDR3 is CASSFAGQPHSGNTIYF. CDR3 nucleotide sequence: TGTGCCAGCAGTTTCGCCGGACAGCCGCACTCTGGAAACACCATATATTTT.

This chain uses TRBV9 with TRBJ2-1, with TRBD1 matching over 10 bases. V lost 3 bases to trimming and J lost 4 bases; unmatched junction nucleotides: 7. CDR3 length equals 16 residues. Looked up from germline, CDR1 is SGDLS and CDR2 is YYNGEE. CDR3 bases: TGTGCCAGCAGCGATGACAGGGGGCTTTCGTACAATGAGCAGTTCTTC. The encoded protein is CASSDDRGLSYNEQFF. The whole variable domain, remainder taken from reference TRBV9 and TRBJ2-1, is DSGVTQTPKHLITATGQRVTLRCSPRSGDLSVYWYQQSLDQGLQFLIQYYNGEERAKGNILERFSAQQFPDLHSELNLSSLELGDSALYFCASSDDRGLSYNEQFFGPGTRLTVL.

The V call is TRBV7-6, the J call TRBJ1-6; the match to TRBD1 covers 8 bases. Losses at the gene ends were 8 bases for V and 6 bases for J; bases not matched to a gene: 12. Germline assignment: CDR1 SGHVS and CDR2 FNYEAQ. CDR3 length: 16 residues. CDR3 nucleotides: TGTGCCAGCGGGCAGGGGGCTGCCGTATCTAATTCACCCCTCCACTTT. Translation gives CASGQGAAVSNSPLHF.

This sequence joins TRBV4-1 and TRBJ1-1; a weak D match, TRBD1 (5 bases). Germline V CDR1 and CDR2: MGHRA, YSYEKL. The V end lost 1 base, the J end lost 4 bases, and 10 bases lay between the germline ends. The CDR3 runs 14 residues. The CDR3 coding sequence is TGCGCCAGCAGCCAAGTTTCCAGGGTCACTGAAGCTTTCTTT. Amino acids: CASSQVSRVTEAFF.

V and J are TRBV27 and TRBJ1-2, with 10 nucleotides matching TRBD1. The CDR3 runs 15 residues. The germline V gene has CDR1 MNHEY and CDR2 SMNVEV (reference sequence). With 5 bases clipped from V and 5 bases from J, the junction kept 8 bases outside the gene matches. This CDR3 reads CASSAQTGGWYGYTF. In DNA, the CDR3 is TGTGCCAGCAGTGCCCAGACAGGGGGCTGGTATGGCTACACCTTC.

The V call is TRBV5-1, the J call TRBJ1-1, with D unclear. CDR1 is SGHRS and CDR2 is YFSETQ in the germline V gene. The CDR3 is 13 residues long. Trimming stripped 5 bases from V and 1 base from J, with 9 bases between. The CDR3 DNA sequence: TGCGCCAGCAGTGCGGACTCGAACACTGAAGCTTTCTTT. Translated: CASSADSNTEAFF.